The T cell receptor (beta chain) described here comes from a study of blood T cell repertoires in COVID-19. At the level of the study: PBMCs, B-cell-depleted T cells, or T cells were the source of the cDNA or gDNA that made up the material.

The germline CDR1 and CDR2 sequences are MNHNY and SVGAGI (reference sequence). The CDR3 consists of 13 residues. V lost 7 bases and J 6 bases, leaving 14 bases between the germline ends. The method was immunoSEQ multiplex PCR; TCRdb's version includes in-frame clones alone and lacks a portion of them. The data contain around 200,000 clones, 80% of them singletons. Sequencing was performed on peripheral blood. The chain links TRBV6-6 to TRBJ2-3, with D hard to call. The TCR comes from a woman aged 70-85 years with acute or convalescent COVID-19. The chain's CDR3 is CASNLHVEDTQYF. For the CDR3, the DNA is TGTGCCAGCAACCTGCATGTCGAGGATACGCAGTATTTT.